This T cell receptor beta chain was sequenced for a study of shared clonotypes between healthy human individuals (dated by TCRdb to the early 2020s). For the study in its entirety: The cohort included three men and two women between 18 and 49 years of age. To estimate repertoire size and how much clonotypes are shared between individuals, the study performed deep sequencing of blood TCR repertoires from roughly five healthy adults. To increase sequencing depth and limit assay-specific biases, TCR repertoire library preparation and sequencing were carried out by different laboratories using diverse techniques. Between about 0.85 and 10 billion PBMCs per donor were obtained by leukapheresis.

The cysteine opens and the phenylalanine closes a CDR3 of 13 amino acids. Here the CDR3 DNA is all that survives: 39 bases in frame from base 1. Taken from the germline V gene, the CDR1 and CDR2 loops are MGHDK and SYGVNS. The junction shows trimming of 1 base on V and 7 bases on J, plus 5 bases between the germline ends. The paper as a whole reports these results and caveats: Pairwise subsampling indicated that sequencing depth was expected to affect the degree of clonotype sharing among donors. Because the study included a small number of donors, the genetic and exposure-history diversity represented was limited. Sampling was restricted to blood, and TCR repertoires in tissue are likely to differ from TCR repertoires in blood.

TCR CDR3 regions were amplified from genomic DNA by multiplex PCR using the deep immunoSEQ assay. Extracted genomic DNA from each cell subset was distributed evenly across all wells of several immunoSEQ 96-well plates, and each plate was treated as a replicate. For unsorted PBMC, approximately 290 ng genomic DNA, equal to 25,000 to 35,000 T cell genomes, was loaded into each replicate PCR. Unsorted PBMC genomic DNA was sequenced across ten immunoSEQ deep assay plates. Purified libraries were quantified with a Qubit 3.0 fluorometer, sized on a Bioanalyzer 2100, and re-quantified with the KAPA Library Quantification kit. Every immunoSEQ 96-well plate was sequenced on a dedicated single-read 150-cycle Illumina NextSeq 550 flow cell. The study's own analysis went as follows. The immunoSEQ output contained only junctional sequences without quality scores, so filtering could not match that applied to full-length reads. Sequences were annotated with PyIR, a Python wrapper for IgBLAST v1.9, using IMGT germline references to assign V/J genes and CDR3. Reads with weak V/J assignments (E-value above 1e-6), missing CDR3, stop codons, out-of-frame junctions, or ambiguous translated residues were removed. V3J clonotypes were defined as sequences sharing an identical inferred V gene, J gene, and CDR3 amino acid sequence. To compute the percentage overlap between repertoires, the number of shared unique clonotypes was divided by the size of the smaller repertoire. Richness of each repertoire was evaluated using RTK rarefaction, the Chao1 estimator, and Recon v2.1 estimates of unobserved clonotypes. The table was pulled from immuneACCESS by TCRdb, which kept in-frame rearrangements only. Such tables lose some clones; where checked, under half of the loss comes from unresolved V genes, and the rest has no known cause. V and J calls and clone size are given by that table; D and trimming were obtained from the DNA. The table for this sample lists about 490,000 clones; roughly 80% of them were counted only once. The ten largest account for 12% of the sample.

The donors were healthy, HIV-negative adults who had no recently reported acute infections or vaccinations. All donors were Caucasian adults living in Nashville, Tennessee, USA. For unsorted samples, approximately 89 million PBMCs were counted, and genomic DNA was extracted using the QIAamp DNA Blood Mini kit. Blood was obtained by leukapheresis, after which PBMCs were separated by Ficoll-Histopaque density gradient centrifugation and cryopreserved in liquid nitrogen vapor phase. This clone has ten or more counts. No antigen is known for it. Base-call qualities are not available, and no considerably larger clone is one nucleotide away. Other nucleotide sequences in the sample specify the same CDR3.

The sequence was collected from a woman in her forties in good health. Some clones in this sample may be carry-over from other donors' samples. This receptor chain uses TRBV25-1 and TRBJ1-6, with the D gene call left open. Source material: PBMCs. The CDR3 region: CASSESENSPLHF. The nucleotide sequence reads TGTGCCAGCAGTGAATCTGAGAATTCACCCCTCCACTTT.